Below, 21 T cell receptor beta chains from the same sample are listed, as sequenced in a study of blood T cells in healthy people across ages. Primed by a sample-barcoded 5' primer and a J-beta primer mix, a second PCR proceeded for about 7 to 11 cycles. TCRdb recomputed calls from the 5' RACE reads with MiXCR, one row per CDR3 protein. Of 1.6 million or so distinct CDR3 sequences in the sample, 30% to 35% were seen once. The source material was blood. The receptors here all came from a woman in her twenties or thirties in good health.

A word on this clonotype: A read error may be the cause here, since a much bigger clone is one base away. The CDR3 loop reads CAISPGTSAIYNEQYF. The DNA for the CDR3 is TGTGCCATCTCACCAGGGACTAGCGCAATATACAATGAGCAGTACTTC. The rearrangement uses TRBV7-2 and TRBJ2-7; 10 bases map to TRBD2. Germline lookup yields CDR1 SGHTA and CDR2 FQGNSA. Losses at the gene ends were 10 bases for V and 7 bases for J; bases not matched to a gene: 19. This CDR3 is built from 16 residues.

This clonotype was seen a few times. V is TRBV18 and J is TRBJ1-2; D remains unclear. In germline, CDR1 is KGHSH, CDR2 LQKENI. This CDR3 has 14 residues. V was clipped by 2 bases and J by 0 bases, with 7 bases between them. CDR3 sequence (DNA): TGTGCCAGCTCACCAGAGCATCCTAACTATGGCTACACCTTC. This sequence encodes CASSPEHPNYGYTF.

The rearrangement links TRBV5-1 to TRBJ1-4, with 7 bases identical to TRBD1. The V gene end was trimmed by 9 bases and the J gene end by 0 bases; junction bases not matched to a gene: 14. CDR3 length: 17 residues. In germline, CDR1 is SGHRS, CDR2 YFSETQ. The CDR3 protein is CAIPDRPKIATNEKLFF. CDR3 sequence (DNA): TGCGCCATCCCGGACAGGCCAAAAATCGCAACTAATGAAAAACTGTTTTTT.

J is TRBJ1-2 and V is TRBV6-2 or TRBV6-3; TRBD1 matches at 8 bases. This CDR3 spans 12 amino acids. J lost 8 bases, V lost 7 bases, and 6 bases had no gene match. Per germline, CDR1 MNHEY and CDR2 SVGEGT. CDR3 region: CASNQGAWGYTF. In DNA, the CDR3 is TGTGCCAGCAACCAGGGGGCCTGGGGCTACACCTTC.

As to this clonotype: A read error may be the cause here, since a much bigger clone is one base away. The CDR3 reads CSVLTGPYKQYF. CDR3 bases: TGCAGCGTTTTAACGGGACCCTACAAGCAGTACTTC. This chain joins TRBV29-1 and TRBJ2-1; perhaps D is TRBD1 or TRBD2 (5 bases each). The J call is in doubt because the DNA end fits TRBJ2-7 better. Germline V lookup: CDR1 SQVTM, CDR2 ANQGSEA. The CDR3 is made up of 12 amino acids.

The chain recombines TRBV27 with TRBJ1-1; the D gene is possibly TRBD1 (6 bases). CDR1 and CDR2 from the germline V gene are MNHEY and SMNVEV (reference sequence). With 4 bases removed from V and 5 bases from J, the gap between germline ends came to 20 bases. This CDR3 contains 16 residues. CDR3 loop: CASSSKQGIGGTEAFF. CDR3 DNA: TGTGCCAGCAGTTCAAAACAGGGAATAGGAGGAACTGAAGCTTTCTTT.

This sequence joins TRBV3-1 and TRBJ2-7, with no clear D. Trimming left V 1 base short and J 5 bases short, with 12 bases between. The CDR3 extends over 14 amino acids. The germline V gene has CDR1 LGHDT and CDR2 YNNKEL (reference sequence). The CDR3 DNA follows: TGTGCCAGCAGCCAAGTAGGTTTCCTAAACGAGCAGTACTTC. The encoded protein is CASSQVGFLNEQYF.

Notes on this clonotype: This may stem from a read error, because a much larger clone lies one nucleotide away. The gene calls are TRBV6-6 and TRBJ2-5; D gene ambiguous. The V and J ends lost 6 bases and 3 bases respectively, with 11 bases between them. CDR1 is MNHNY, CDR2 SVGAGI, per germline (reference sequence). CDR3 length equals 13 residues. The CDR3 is CASRRHVEETQYF. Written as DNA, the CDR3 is TGTGCCAGCAGACGCCACGTAGAAGAGACCCAGTACTTC.

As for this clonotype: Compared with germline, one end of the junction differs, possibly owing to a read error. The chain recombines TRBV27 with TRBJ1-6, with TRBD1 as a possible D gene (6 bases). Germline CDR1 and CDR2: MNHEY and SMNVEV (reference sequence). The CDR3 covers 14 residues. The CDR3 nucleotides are TGTGCCAGCAGTGTATCAGGGGTGGCTTCACCCCTCCACTTT. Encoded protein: CASSVSGVASPLHF.

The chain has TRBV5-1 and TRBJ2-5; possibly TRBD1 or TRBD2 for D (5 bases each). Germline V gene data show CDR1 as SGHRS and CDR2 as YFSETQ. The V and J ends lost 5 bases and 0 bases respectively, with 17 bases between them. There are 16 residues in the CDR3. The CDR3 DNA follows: TGCGCCAGCAGTAAGGTCGGGGCGGGTAACCAAGAGACCCAGTACTTC. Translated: CASSKVGAGNQETQYF.

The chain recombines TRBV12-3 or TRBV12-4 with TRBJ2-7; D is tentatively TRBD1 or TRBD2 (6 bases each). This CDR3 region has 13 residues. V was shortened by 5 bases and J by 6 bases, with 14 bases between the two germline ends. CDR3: CASSRPGAAEQYF. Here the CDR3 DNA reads TGTGCCAGCAGTCGCCCGGGGGCGGCCGAGCAGTACTTC.

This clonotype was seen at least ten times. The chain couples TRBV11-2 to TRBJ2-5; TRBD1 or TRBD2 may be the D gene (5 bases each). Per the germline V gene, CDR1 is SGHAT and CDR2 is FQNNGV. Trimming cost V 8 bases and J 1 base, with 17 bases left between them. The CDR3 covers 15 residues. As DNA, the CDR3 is TGTGCCAGCGCACACGGGGCAGCAGGCCAAGAGACCCAGTACTTC. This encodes CASAHGAAGQETQYF. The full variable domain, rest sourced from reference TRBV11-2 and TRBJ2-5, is EAGVAQSPRYKIIEKRQSVAFWCNPISGHATLYWYQQILGQGPKLLIQFQNNGVVDDSQLPKDRFSAERLKGVDSTLKIQPAKLEDSAVYLCASAHGAAGQETQYFGPGTRLLVL.

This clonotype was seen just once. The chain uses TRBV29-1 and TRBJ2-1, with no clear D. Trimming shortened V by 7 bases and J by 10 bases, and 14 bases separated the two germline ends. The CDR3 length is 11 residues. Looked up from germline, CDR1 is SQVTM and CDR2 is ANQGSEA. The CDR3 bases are TGCAGCGCCCCGATTCGGGCAGAGCAGTTCTTC. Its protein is CSAPIRAEQFF.

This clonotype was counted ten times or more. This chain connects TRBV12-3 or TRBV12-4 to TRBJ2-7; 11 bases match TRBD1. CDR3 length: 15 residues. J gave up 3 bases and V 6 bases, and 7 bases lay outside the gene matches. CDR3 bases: TGTGCCAGCAGCCCTTGGGGGACAGGGGGCTACGAGCAGTACTTC. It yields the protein CASSPWGTGGYEQYF.

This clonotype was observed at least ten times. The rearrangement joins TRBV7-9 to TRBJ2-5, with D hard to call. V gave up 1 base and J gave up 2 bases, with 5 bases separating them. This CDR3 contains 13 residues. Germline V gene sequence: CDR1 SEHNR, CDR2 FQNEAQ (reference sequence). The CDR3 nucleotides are TGTGCCAGCAGCTTAGTTTGGCAAGAGACCCAGTACTTC. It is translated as CASSLVWQETQYF.

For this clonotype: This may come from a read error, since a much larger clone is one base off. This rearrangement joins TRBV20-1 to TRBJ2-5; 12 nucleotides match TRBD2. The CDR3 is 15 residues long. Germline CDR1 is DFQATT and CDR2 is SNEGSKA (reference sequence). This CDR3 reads CSARRLAGAQESQYF. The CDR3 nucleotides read TGCAGTGCTAGACGACTAGCGGGGGCCCAAGAGTCCCAGTACTTC.

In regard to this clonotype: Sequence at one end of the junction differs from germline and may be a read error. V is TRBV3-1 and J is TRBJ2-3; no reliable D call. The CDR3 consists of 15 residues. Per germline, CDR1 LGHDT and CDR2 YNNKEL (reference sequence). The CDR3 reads CTSSPPGRKADTQYF. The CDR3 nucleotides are TGTACCAGCAGCCCTCCCGGTAGGAAGGCAGATACGCAGTATTTT.

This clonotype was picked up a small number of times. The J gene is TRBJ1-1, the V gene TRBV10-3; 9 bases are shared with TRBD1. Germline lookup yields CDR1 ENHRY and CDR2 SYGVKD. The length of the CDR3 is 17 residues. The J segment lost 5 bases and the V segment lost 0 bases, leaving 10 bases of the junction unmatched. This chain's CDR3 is CAISESTGGLVGTEAFF. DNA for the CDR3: TGTGCCATCAGTGAGTCGACAGGGGGGTTGGTCGGGACTGAAGCTTTCTTT.

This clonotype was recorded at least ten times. Here the CDR3 DNA reads TGTGCCAGCAGCCATTCCGGGACTAGCGGGCACTACGAGCAGTACTTC. Amino acid sequence: CASSHSGTSGHYEQYF. The V and J genes are TRBV4-2 and TRBJ2-7, with 12 nucleotides matching TRBD2. Losses at the gene ends were 3 bases for V and 3 bases for J; bases not matched to a gene: 6. This CDR3 has 16 residues. The germline gives CDR1 LGHNA, CDR2 YNFKEQ.

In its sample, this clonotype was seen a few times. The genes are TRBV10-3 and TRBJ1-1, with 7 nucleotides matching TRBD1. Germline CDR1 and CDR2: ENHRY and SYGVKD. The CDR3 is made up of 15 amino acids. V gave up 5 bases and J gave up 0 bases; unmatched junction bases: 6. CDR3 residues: CAISRTGSMNTEAFF. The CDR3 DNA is TGTGCCATCAGTAGGACAGGCTCGATGAACACTGAAGCTTTCTTT.

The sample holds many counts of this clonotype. The CDR3 DNA is TGTGCCACCTTACTAGCGGGGGGGCTTAATACGCAGTATTTT. Protein sequence: CATLLAGGLNTQYF. V usage is TRBV10-3 and J usage is TRBJ2-3; TRBD2 aligns across 13 bases. Per germline, CDR1 ENHRY and CDR2 SYGVKD. This CDR3 spans 14 amino acids. The V and J ends lost 10 bases and 7 bases, in that order; junction bases with no gene match: 8.